This T cell receptor beta chain is drawn from a study of OX40 agonist ivuxolimab in advanced cancers. Whole-study context: Intravenous ivuxolimab at 0.01 to 10 mg/kg was given to patients every 2 weeks. Whole-study findings and limits: With doses of 0.1 to 3.0 mg/kg, CD4+ and CD8+ blood T cells had undergone clonal expansion by week 6. CD8+ T cells were the subset that, on average, had more expanded clones than CD4+. Nonresponders, in some cases, also had low normalized T-cell clonal expansion.

In regard to this clone: No antigen is known for it.

Germline CDR1 and CDR2: PRHDT and FYEKMQ (reference sequence). The CDR3 totals 15 residues. V was shortened by 4 bases and J by 0 bases, with 10 bases between the two germline ends. The method was immunoSEQ multiplex PCR; TCRdb's version includes in-frame clones alone and lacks a portion of them. Here the sample spans tens of thousands of clones, roughly nine tenths being singletons. The sequences come from CD4+ or CD8+ T cells sorted from blood, collected in a trial of the OX40 agonist ivuxolimab. This receptor was identified in an adult with an advanced solid tumor such as melanoma, head and neck, liver or kidney cancer. J is TRBJ2-1 and V is TRBV13; D is perhaps TRBD2 (6 bases). In DNA, the CDR3 is TGTGCCAGCAGCTGGGACTCCAGCTCCTACAATGAGCAGTTCTTC. Its protein is CASSWDSSSYNEQFF.